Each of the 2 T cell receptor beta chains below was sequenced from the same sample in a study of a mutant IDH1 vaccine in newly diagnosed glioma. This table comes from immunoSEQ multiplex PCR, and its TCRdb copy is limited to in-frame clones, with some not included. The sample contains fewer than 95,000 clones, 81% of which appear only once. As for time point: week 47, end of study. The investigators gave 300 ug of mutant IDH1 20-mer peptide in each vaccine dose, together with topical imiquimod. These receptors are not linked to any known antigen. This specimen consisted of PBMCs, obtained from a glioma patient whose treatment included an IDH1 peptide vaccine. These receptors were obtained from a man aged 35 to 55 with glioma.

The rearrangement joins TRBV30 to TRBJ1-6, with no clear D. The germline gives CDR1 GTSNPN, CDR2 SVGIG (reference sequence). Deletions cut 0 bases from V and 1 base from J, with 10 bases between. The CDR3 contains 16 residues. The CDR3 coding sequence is TGTGCCTGGAGTGTAGTGGTTCCATCCTATAATTCACCCCTCCACTTT. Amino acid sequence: CAWSVVVPSYNSPLHF. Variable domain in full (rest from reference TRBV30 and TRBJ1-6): SQTIHQWPATLVQPVGSPLSLECTVEGTSNPNLYWYRQAAGRGLQLLFYSVGIGQISSEVPQNLSASRPQDRQFILSSKKLLLSDSGFYLCAWSVVVPSYNSPLHFGNGTRLTVT.

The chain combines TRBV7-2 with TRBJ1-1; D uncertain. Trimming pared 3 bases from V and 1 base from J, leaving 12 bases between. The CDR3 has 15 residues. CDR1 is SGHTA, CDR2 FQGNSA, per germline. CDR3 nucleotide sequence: TGTGCCAGCAGCTTTATAAGGTTCGGGAACACTGAAGCTTTCTTT. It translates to CASSFIRFGNTEAFF. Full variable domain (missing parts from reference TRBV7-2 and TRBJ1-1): GAGVSQSPSNKVTEKGKDVELRCDPISGHTALYWYRQSLGQGLEFLIYFQGNSAPDKSGLPSDRFSAERTGGSVSTLTIQRTQQEDSAVYLCASSFIRFGNTEAFFGQGTRLTVV.